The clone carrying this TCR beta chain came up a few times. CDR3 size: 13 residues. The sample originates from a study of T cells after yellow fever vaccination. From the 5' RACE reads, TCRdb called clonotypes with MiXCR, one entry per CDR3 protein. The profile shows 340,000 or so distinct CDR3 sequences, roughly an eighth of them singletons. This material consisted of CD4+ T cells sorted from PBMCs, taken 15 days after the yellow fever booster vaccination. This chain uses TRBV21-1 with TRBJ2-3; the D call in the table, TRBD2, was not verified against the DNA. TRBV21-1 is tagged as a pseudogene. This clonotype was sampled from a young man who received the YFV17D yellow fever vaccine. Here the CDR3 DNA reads TGTGCCAGCAAAGGCCCTGGTAGGGATACGCAGTATTTT. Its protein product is CASKGPGRDTQYF.